This entry lists 18 T cell receptor beta chains sequenced from one sample in a study of radiation and T cells in renal cell carcinoma. Time point denoted: baseline pretreatment blood. Noted treatment: 15 Gy SBRT to primary tumor, nephrectomy 4 weeks later. Profiling relied on immunoSEQ multiplex PCR, and the TCRdb table lists in-frame clones only, not all of them. The table records about 140,000 clones, roughly 83% of them present only once. The sequences come from blood, collected from a patient whose treatment included radiotherapy and nephrectomy. All receptors derive from a woman between 50 and 59 years old with renal cell carcinoma.

V gene TRBV5-1 combines with J gene TRBJ2-7; TRBD1 matches 7 bases. The ends lost 2 bases at V and 2 bases at J; junction bases unmatched: 10. From germline, CDR1 is SGHRS and CDR2 YFSETQ. The CDR3 spans 16 residues. The CDR3 bases are TGCGCCAGCAGCTTCGGGACAGCTTCTAACACCTACGAGCAGTACTTC. Protein sequence: CASSFGTASNTYEQYF.

The genes are TRBV5-4 and TRBJ2-5, with 10 nucleotides matching TRBD2. Germline V gene sequence: CDR1 SGHNT, CDR2 YYREEE (reference sequence). The CDR3 has 16 residues. Germline trimming cut 3 bases from V and 2 bases from J; bases unmatched to any gene: 7. CDR3 DNA: TGTGCCAGCAGCTCCAGGACTAGCGGATTACAAGAGACCCAGTACTTC. Translated, it gives CASSSRTSGLQETQYF.

V and J are TRBV9 and TRBJ1-2; 7 positions match TRBD1. CDR1 is SGDLS and CDR2 is YYNGEE in the germline V gene. The CDR3 covers 14 residues. V was clipped by 5 bases and J by 4 bases; unmatched bases: 8. The CDR3 protein is CASSPQGGSYGYTF. The CDR3 nucleotides are TGTGCCAGCAGTCCCCAGGGGGGGAGCTATGGCTACACCTTC.

The sample holds one count of this clone. The V call is TRBV6-1, the J call TRBJ1-3, with TRBD1 matching 9 bases. Losses at the gene ends were 4 bases for V and 3 bases for J; bases not matched to a gene: 7. Germline V gene data show CDR1 as MNHNS and CDR2 as SASEGT. The length of the CDR3 is 16 residues. CDR3 sequence: CASSAEGQGIGNTIYF. The DNA for the CDR3 is TGTGCCAGCAGTGCCGAGGGACAGGGTATTGGAAACACCATATATTTT.

The J gene is TRBJ1-3, the V gene TRBV7-8, with a possible D match to TRBD1 (5 bases). Germline-derived CDR1 and CDR2 are SGHVS and FQNEAQ. This CDR3 is built from 14 residues. With 4 bases removed from V and 1 base from J, the gap between germline ends came to 8 bases. CDR3 amino acids: CASSSQASGNTIYF. The CDR3 nucleotides read TGTGCCAGCAGCTCACAGGCTTCTGGAAACACCATATATTTT.

J is TRBJ2-7 and V is TRBV4-3; TRBD2 is a possible D gene (5 bases). Trimming pared 4 bases from V and 4 bases from J, leaving 11 bases between. The CDR3 runs to 13 residues. Germline CDR1 reads LGHNA; CDR2 reads YSLEER. CDR3 region: CASSPQEGYEQYF. The CDR3 region has the DNA TGCGCCAGCAGCCCGCAAGAGGGATACGAGCAGTACTTC.

The chain carries TRBV7-2 and TRBJ2-7; 7 nucleotides match TRBD1. Germline V gives CDR1 SGHTA, CDR2 FQGNSA. The CDR3 has 15 amino acids. V lost 1 base, J lost 6 bases, and 9 bases stayed unmatched. Written as DNA, the CDR3 is TGTGCCAGCAGCTTAGACCGACAGGGCCCCTTCGAGCAGTACTTC. Residues: CASSLDRQGPFEQYF.

The rearrangement joins TRBV4-3 to TRBJ2-1; 8 bases align to TRBD2. Germline-derived CDR1 and CDR2 are LGHNA and YSLEER. V was pared by 3 bases and J by 1 base, with 8 bases of the junction left unmatched. The CDR3 has 17 residues. The CDR3 loop reads CASSQGHGGGSYNEQFF. The CDR3 DNA sequence: TGCGCCAGCAGCCAGGGGCATGGCGGGGGGTCCTACAATGAGCAGTTCTTC.

The J gene is TRBJ1-2, the V gene TRBV15; D is unresolved. V lost 4 bases, J lost 5 bases, and 14 bases lay in between. Germline V lookup: CDR1 LNHNV, CDR2 YYDKDF (reference sequence). The CDR3 runs to 14 residues. For the CDR3, the DNA is TGTGCCACCAGCATGTACTCCAATCTTTATGGCTACACCTTC. As protein: CATSMYSNLYGYTF. The whole variable domain, remainder taken from reference TRBV15 and TRBJ1-2, is DAMVIQNPRYQVTQFGKPVTLSCSQTLNHNVMYWYQQKSSQAPKLLFHYYDKDFNNEADTPDNFQSRRPNTSFCFLDIRSPGLGDTAMYLCATSMYSNLYGYTFGSGTRLTVV.

V usage is TRBV28 and J usage is TRBJ2-5, with a tentative D call TRBD2 (5 bases). Deletions cut 4 bases from V and 5 bases from J, with 8 bases between. The CDR3 spans 12 residues. The germline V gene has CDR1 MDHEN and CDR2 SYDVKM. This CDR3 is CASSSPGETQYF. The CDR3 region has the DNA TGTGCCAGCAGTTCACCGGGGGAGACCCAGTACTTC.

The chain is built from TRBV10-3 and TRBJ2-1; 10 positions agree with TRBD2. Germline trimming cut 8 bases from V and 9 bases from J; bases unmatched to any gene: 4. This CDR3 region has 12 residues. CDR1 is ENHRY and CDR2 is SYGVKD in the germline V gene. CDR3 sequence: CAIDASGSEQFF. The CDR3 coding sequence is TGTGCCATCGACGCTAGCGGGAGTGAGCAGTTCTTC.

This chain links TRBV14 with TRBJ2-7; D possibly uses TRBD1 or TRBD2 (5 bases each). Germline loops: CDR1 SGHDN, CDR2 FVKESK. The ends were cut back, 1 base at V and 4 bases at J, with 17 bases in the middle. CDR3 length equals 16 residues. The CDR3 loop reads CASSQGPGRVGYEQYF. The DNA for the CDR3 is TGTGCCAGCAGCCAAGGGCCAGGGAGAGTGGGGTACGAGCAGTACTTC.

The chain links TRBV25-1 to TRBJ1-4; TRBD1 is a possible D gene (5 bases). CDR1 and CDR2 from the germline V gene are MGHDK and SYGVNS. The V gene lost 1 base and the J gene lost 3 bases, with 12 bases spanning the gap. The CDR3 extends over 16 amino acids. CDR3 sequence: CASSEFRGAANEKLFF. The CDR3 bases are TGTGCCAGCAGTGAATTTAGGGGAGCTGCTAATGAAAAACTGTTTTTT.

The genes are TRBV28 and TRBJ1-4; D is ambiguous. CDR3 length: 14 amino acids. Between the trimmed V and J ends, which lost 7 bases and 6 bases, there was a span of 15 bases. Germline CDR1 MDHEN, CDR2 SYDVKM. The CDR3, as DNA: TGTGCCAGCATTTCATCCGGTCACGATGAAAAACTGTTTTTT. It codes for CASISSGHDEKLFF.

This chain links TRBV29-1 with TRBJ1-3; TRBD1 aligns across 7 bases. CDR1 and CDR2 (germline): SQVTM, ANQGSEA. The J segment lost 2 bases and the V segment lost 4 bases, leaving 5 bases of the junction unmatched. The CDR3 sequence is 14 residues long. CDR3 bases: TGCAGCGTTGGGACAGGAGGGCCTGGAAACACCATATATTTT. Protein product: CSVGTGGPGNTIYF.

This chain joins TRBV7-2 and TRBJ1-1; no definite D call. The CDR3 has 14 amino acids. The V gene's germline CDR1 is SGHTA and CDR2 FQGNSA. Trimming shortened V by 5 bases and J by 2 bases, and 12 bases separated the two germline ends. CDR3 region: CASSPGLVNTEAFF. The CDR3 nucleotides read TGTGCCAGCAGCCCCGGGTTGGTAAACACTGAAGCTTTCTTT.

The count of this clone is one. The genes are TRBV9 and TRBJ2-5, with 7 bases aligning to TRBD1. CDR3 length: 14 residues. Germline loops: CDR1 SGDLS, CDR2 YYNGEE. V trimming: 0 bases; J trimming: 5 bases; junction bases outside the gene matches: 4. Written as DNA, the CDR3 is TGTGCCAGCAGCGTAGAACAGGGGTGGGAGACCCAGTACTTC. Protein: CASSVEQGWETQYF.

This clone has a single count. This sequence joins TRBV28 and TRBJ1-5; 8 nucleotides align to TRBD1. Germline assignment: CDR1 MDHEN and CDR2 SYDVKM. The CDR3 totals 17 residues. Unmatched junction bases numbered 16, after V lost 6 bases and J lost 6 bases. The CDR3 region has the DNA TGTGCCAGCAGCCCGGCTCAGGGGGCTCTTGTCAGTCAGCCCCAGCATTTT. This translates into CASSPAQGALVSQPQHF.